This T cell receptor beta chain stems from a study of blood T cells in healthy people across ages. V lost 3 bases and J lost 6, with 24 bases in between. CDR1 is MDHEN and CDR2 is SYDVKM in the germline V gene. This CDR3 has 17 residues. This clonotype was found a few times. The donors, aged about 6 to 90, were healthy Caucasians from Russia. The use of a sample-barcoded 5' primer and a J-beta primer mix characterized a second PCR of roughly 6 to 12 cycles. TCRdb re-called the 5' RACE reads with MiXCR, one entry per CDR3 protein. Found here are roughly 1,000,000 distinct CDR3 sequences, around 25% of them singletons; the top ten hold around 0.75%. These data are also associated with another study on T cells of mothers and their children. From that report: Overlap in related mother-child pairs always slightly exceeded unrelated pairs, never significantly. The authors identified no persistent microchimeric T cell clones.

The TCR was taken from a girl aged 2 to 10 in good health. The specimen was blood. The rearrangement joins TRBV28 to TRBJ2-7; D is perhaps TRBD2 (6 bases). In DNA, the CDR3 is TGTGCCAGCAGTTTTAGGTCGGGACTCCCATCAATTTCCGAGCAGTACTTC. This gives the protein CASSFRSGLPSISEQYF. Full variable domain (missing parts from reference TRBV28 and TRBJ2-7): DVKVTQSSRYLVKRTGEKVFLECVQDMDHENMFWYRQDPGLGLRLIYFSYDVKMKEKGDIPEGYSVSREKKERFSLILESASTNQTSMYLCASSFRSGLPSISEQYFGPGTRLTVT.